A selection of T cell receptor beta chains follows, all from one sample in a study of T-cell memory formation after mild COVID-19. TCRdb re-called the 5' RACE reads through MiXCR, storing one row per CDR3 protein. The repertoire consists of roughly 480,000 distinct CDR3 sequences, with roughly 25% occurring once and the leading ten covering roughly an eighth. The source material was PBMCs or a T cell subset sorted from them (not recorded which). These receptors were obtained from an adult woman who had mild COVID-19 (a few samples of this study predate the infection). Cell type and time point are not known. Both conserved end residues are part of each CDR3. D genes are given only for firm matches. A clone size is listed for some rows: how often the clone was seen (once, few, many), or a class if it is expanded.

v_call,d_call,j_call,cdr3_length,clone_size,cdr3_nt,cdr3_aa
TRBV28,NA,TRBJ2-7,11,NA,TGTGCCAGCACCCTAGAGGCCGAGCAGTACTTC,CASTLEAEQYF
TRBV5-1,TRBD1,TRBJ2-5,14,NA,TGCGCCAGCAGCACAGGGACAGGGGAGGAGACCCAGTACTTC,CASSTGTGEETQYF
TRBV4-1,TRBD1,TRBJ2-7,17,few,TGCGCCAGCAGCCGAGCTGCCGGGACAGGTCTCTCCTACGAGCAGTACTTC,CASSRAAGTGLSYEQYF
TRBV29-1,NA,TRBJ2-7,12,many,TGCAGCGTCGGGGGCGGGCAGTCCGAGCAGTACTTC,CSVGGGQSEQYF
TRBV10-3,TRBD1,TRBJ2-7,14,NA,TGTGCCATCAGTTCCCCGGGACAGTCCTACGAGCAGTACTTC,CAISSPGQSYEQYF
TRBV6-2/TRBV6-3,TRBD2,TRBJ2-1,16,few,TGTGCCAGCAGTCCGTTAGCGGGAGCCCCTTACAATGAGCAGTTCTTC,CASSPLAGAPYNEQFF
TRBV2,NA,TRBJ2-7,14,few,TGTGCCAGCACGGGCCGAGGCAGACCCTACGAGCAGTACTTC,CASTGRGRPYEQYF
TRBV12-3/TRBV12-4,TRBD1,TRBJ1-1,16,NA,TGTGCCAGCAGTTCCATACAGGGGGCGCCGGGAACTGAAGCTTTCTTT,CASSSIQGAPGTEAFF
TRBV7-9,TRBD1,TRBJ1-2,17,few,TGTGCCAGCAGCGGACCCAGGGGACAGTCCGATCAGTATGGCTACACCTTC,CASSGPRGQSDQYGYTF
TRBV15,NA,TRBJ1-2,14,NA,TGTGCCACCAGCAGAGTTGGACTCGGGGATGGCTACACCTTC,CATSRVGLGDGYTF
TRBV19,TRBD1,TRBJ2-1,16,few,TGTGCCAGTAGTATCTCACCGGGACAGGGGGTGGATGAGCAGTTCTTC,CASSISPGQGVDEQFF
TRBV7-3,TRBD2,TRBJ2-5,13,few,TGTGCCAGCAGCTTACTAGCGGGAGGGCCTTGTTTCTTC,CASSLLAGGPCFF
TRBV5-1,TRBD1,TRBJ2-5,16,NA,TGCGCCAGCAGCCCCTCTCGGGGACAGGCCTTGGGGACCCAGTACTTC,CASSPSRGQALGTQYF
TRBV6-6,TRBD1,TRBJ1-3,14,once,TGTGCCAGCACCCTGACAGGGGGCTTAAACACCATATATTTT,CASTLTGGLNTIYF
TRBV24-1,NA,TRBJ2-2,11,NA,TGTGCCACCAGTGTGGGTACAGAGCTGTTTTTT,CATSVGTELFF
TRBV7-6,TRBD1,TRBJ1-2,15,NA,TGTGCCAGCAGCCCCCGGACAGGGGCCGGGGATGGCTACACCTTC,CASSPRTGAGDGYTF
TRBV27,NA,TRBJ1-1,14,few,TGTGCCAGCAATCTACAGGGTTCACACACTGAAGCTTTCTTT,CASNLQGSHTEAFF
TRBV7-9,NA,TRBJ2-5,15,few,TGTGCCAGCACCCCCGGGACACAGTACCAAGAGACCCAGTACTTC,CASTPGTQYQETQYF
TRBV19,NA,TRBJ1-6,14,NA,TGTGCCAGTAGTATGGTAGCAAGTAATTCACCCCTCCACTTT,CASSMVASNSPLHF
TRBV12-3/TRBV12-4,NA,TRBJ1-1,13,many,TGTGCCAGCAGCTCACCAGGGAACACTGAAGCTTTCTTT,CASSSPGNTEAFF
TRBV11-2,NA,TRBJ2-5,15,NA,TGTGCCAGCAGCCTGAGGGGGGAAGTGGGAGAGACCCAGTACTTC,CASSLRGEVGETQYF
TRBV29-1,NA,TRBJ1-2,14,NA,TGCAGCGTTGAAGATCGAGGGGCTACCTATGGCTACACCTTC,CSVEDRGATYGYTF
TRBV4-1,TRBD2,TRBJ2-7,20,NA,TGCGCCAGCAGCCAAGGGGCACCGGGACTAGCAATCGGGAACTCCTACGAGCAGTACTTC,CASSQGAPGLAIGNSYEQYF
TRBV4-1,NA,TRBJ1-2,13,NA,TGCGCCAGCAGCCAAGACCCGGGGTTCGGCTACACCTTC,CASSQDPGFGYTF
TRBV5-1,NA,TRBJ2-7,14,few,TGCGCCAGCGAAGAAGACTGGGGGCGAGGCGAGCAGTACTTC,CASEEDWGRGEQYF
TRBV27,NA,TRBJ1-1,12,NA,TGTGCCAGCAGTATGACGGCCTCTGAAGCTTTCTTT,CASSMTASEAFF
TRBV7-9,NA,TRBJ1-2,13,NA,TGTGCCAGCAGCCTACAAATCCGAGATGGCTACACCTTC,CASSLQIRDGYTF
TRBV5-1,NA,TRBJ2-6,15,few,TGCGCCAGCAGCTTGCAGGACTCTGGGGCCAACGTCCTGACTTTC,CASSLQDSGANVLTF
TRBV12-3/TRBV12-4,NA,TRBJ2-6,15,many,TGTGCCAGCAGTTTCAGGGGCTCTGGGGCCAACGTCCTGACTTTC,CASSFRGSGANVLTF
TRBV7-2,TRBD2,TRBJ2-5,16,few,TGTGCCAGCAGCTTAGGATCCGGGGGGGGAGAAGAGACCCAGTACTTC,CASSLGSGGGEETQYF
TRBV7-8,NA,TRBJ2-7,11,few,TGTGCCAGCTTCCGGGGCTACGAGCAGTACTTC,CASFRGYEQYF
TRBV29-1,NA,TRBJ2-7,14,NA,TGCAGCGTTGAAGGAGAGCTTACATCCTACGAGCAGTACTTC,CSVEGELTSYEQYF
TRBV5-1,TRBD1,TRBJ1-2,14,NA,TGCGCCAGCAGCTTGGACAGGGGGAAGGATGGCTACACCTTC,CASSLDRGKDGYTF
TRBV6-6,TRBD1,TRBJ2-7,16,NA,TGTGCCAGCAGTTACGAGGGGGACAGGGGGCTGGACGAGCAGTACTTC,CASSYEGDRGLDEQYF
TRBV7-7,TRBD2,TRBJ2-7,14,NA,TGTGCCAGCAGCCCGGGACTAGCGGGTTCCGAGCAGTACTTC,CASSPGLAGSEQYF
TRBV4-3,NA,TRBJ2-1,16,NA,TGCGCCAGCAGCCAAGATATTGCAGGGTTGAGGAATGAGCAGTTCTTC,CASSQDIAGLRNEQFF